One and the same sample provided the 14 T cell receptor beta chains below, sequenced in a study of blood T cell repertoires in COVID-19. Sequencing used immunoSEQ multiplex PCR; TCRdb keeps in-frame clones, though not all of them. This sample has over 250,000 clones, with approximately 83% found just once. Material for sequencing was peripheral blood. Receptors were obtained from a woman aged 50 to 60 who had recovered from COVID-19.

The chain couples TRBV10-2 to TRBJ2-3, with a tentative D call TRBD1 (5 bases). Germline V CDR1 and CDR2: WSHSY, SAAADI. This CDR3 has 18 residues. V shed 6 bases and J shed 0 bases, with 22 bases lying between them. CDR3 residues: CASSPLERGRVSTDTQYF. The CDR3 coding sequence is TGCGCCAGCAGCCCGCTGGAAAGGGGCCGGGTGAGCACAGATACGCAGTATTTT.

V and J are TRBV29-1 and TRBJ2-3; 9 bases map to TRBD2. Trimming took 7 bases from V and 6 from J; bases not matched to a gene: 14. Per germline, CDR1 SQVTM and CDR2 ANQGSEA. The CDR3 is 15 residues long. The CDR3 DNA reads as TGCAGCGCCCGATGGGGGGGACTAGCACCCGATACGCAGTATTTT. This encodes CSARWGGLAPDTQYF.

The chain links TRBV21-1 to TRBJ1-4; the D segment call TRBD1 is taken from the table without a DNA check. TRBV21-1 is a pseudogene segment. The CDR3 consists of 18 residues. The CDR3 region has the DNA TGTGCCAGCAGCAAAGGTTGGACAGGGGGCCTTACTAATGAAAAACTGTTTTTT. This translates into CASSKGWTGGLTNEKLFF.

This chain connects TRBV11-3 to TRBJ1-5; D gene uncertain. The CDR3 runs 16 residues. Trimming left V 0 bases short and J 6 bases short, with 15 bases between. Germline V gene sequence: CDR1 SGHNT, CDR2 YENEEA. CDR3 sequence reads: CASSLDWAQLGQPQHF. The CDR3, as DNA: TGTGCCAGCAGCTTAGATTGGGCCCAGCTGGGTCAGCCCCAGCATTTT.

The genes are TRBV29-1 and TRBJ2-2; TRBD1 might be the D (5 bases). Trimming took 2 bases from V and 4 from J, leaving 14 bases between them. The germline V gene has CDR1 SQVTM and CDR2 ANQGSEA. This CDR3 region has 15 residues. Here the CDR3 DNA reads TGCAGCGTTGAACTTCAGACAGCCGGCACCGGGGAGCTGTTTTTT. Amino acids: CSVELQTAGTGELFF.

V usage is TRBV7-3 and J usage is TRBJ1-1, with 9 bases lining up with TRBD1. V lost 5 bases to trimming and J lost 4 bases; unmatched junction nucleotides: 8. From germline, CDR1 is SGHTA and CDR2 FQGTGA. The CDR3 length is 15 residues. For the CDR3, the DNA is TGTGCCAGCAGCCAGGACAGGGGAACGTTCACTGAAGCTTTCTTT. It yields the protein CASSQDRGTFTEAFF.

This rearrangement joins TRBV29-1 to TRBJ2-7; possible D gene TRBD2, 6 bases. Trimming removed 2 bases at V and 3 bases at J, with 8 bases between. Per the germline V gene, CDR1 is SQVTM and CDR2 is ANQGSEA. The CDR3 totals 12 residues. The CDR3 sequence is CSVESSGYEQYF. The CDR3 DNA sequence: TGCAGCGTTGAAAGTAGCGGCTACGAGCAGTACTTC.

The chain links TRBV6-5 to TRBJ2-3, with 7 bases that match TRBD2. V shed 8 bases and J 4 bases; nucleotides not matched to a gene: 6. CDR1 is MNHEY and CDR2 is SVGAGI in the germline V gene. CDR3 length equals 13 residues. CDR3 nucleotide sequence: TGTGCCAGCCAGTGGGGGGGGGCAGATACGCAGTATTTT. Protein product: CASQWGGADTQYF.

This chain connects TRBV7-6 to TRBJ1-3; no reliable D call. V lost 6 bases to trimming and J lost 1 base, with 13 bases between them. The CDR3 contains 15 residues. Germline CDR1 is SGHVS and CDR2 is FNYEAQ. CDR3 in amino acids: CASSAASISGNTIYF. DNA for the CDR3: TGTGCCAGCAGTGCAGCGTCGATTTCTGGAAACACCATATATTTT.

This sequence joins TRBV4-3 and TRBJ1-6, with unresolved D. The V and J ends lost 1 base and 9 bases respectively, with 13 bases between them. CDR1 and CDR2 (germline): LGHNA, YSLEER. CDR3 length: 15 amino acids. The CDR3 here is CASSQVLNGGSPLHF. The CDR3 DNA reads as TGCGCCAGCAGCCAAGTCCTGAACGGAGGTTCACCCCTCCACTTT.

In this sample, this clone turned up a few times. This CDR3 reads CASSLRTEAFF. CDR3 nucleotides: TGTGCCAGCAGCTTACGTACTGAAGCTTTCTTT. This chain joins TRBV7-9 and TRBJ1-1, with D unresolved. V lost 2 bases, J lost 5 bases, and 3 bases lay in between. CDR1 is SEHNR and CDR2 is FQNEAQ in the germline V gene (reference sequence). This CDR3 is built from 11 residues.

The chain recombines TRBV30 with TRBJ2-7; D is unclear. Germline V gene lookup returns CDR1 GTSNPN and CDR2 SVGIG (reference sequence). The length of the CDR3 is 11 residues. The germline V and J ends were trimmed by 2 bases and 3 bases, with 5 bases remaining between them. CDR3 nucleotides: TGTGCCTGGAGTTCAATCTACGAGCAGTACTTC. This codes for CAWSSIYEQYF.

The V call is TRBV19, the J call TRBJ2-7, with 7 bases that match TRBD1. The V gene's germline CDR1 is LNHDA and CDR2 SQIVND (reference sequence). Trimming took 5 bases from V and 0 from J; bases not matched to a gene: 4. The CDR3 has 14 amino acids. Here the CDR3 reads CASSWQGDSYEQYF. The CDR3 DNA reads as TGTGCCAGTAGTTGGCAGGGGGACTCCTACGAGCAGTACTTC.

For the CDR3, the DNA is TGCGCCAGCAGCCAAGCCAGCGGGGGGGCAAGCGAGACCCAGTACTTC. Protein product: CASSQASGGASETQYF. The V call is TRBV4-3, the J call TRBJ2-5; 10 bases are a match to TRBD2. There are 16 residues in the CDR3. CDR1 is LGHNA and CDR2 is YSLEER in the germline V gene. V shed 1 base and J 5 bases; nucleotides not matched to a gene: 7.